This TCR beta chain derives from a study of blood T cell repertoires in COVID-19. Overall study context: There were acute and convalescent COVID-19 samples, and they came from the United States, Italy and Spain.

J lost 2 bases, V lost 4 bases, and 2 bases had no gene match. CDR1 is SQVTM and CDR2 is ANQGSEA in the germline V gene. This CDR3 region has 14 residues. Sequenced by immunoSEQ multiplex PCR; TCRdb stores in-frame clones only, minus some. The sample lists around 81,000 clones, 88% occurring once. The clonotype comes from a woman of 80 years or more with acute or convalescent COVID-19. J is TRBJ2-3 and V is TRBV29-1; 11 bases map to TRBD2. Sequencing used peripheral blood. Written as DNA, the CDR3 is TGCAGCGTTGGGACTAGCGGGTTCACAGATACGCAGTATTTT. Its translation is CSVGTSGFTDTQYF.